The 16 T cell receptor beta chains below were found in one sample sequenced in a study of a mutant IDH1 vaccine in newly diagnosed glioma. Profiled with immunoSEQ multiplex PCR; TCRdb holds only in-frame clones, not every one. The top ten clones hold approximately 3.9% of a sample with approximately 58,000 clones, roughly four fifths of them seen once. These receptors are not linked to any known antigen. The time point here: week 47, end of study. Every single dose of the vaccine, 300 ug of mutant IDH1 20-mer peptide, came with topical imiquimod. This material consisted of PBMCs, taken from a glioma patient whose treatment included an IDH1 peptide vaccine. Receptors originate from a man aged 25 to 45 with glioma.

This clone was detected once. The chain recombines TRBV10-1 with TRBJ1-1; tentatively, D is TRBD1 (5 bases). Germline-derived CDR1 and CDR2 are WNHNN and SYGVQD (reference sequence). V was pared by 0 bases and J by 5 bases, with 22 bases between. The CDR3 has 18 amino acids. The CDR3 coding sequence is TGCGCCAGCAGTGAGTCGACCATTGGGGGGACCCTTGGGACTGAAGCTTTCTTT. Translation gives CASSESTIGGTLGTEAFF.

The J gene is TRBJ1-1, the V gene TRBV23-1; TRBD1 agrees at 9 bases. TRBV23-1 is known as an ORF, though its function is uncertain. The CDR3 has 14 amino acids. The trim removed 3 bases at V and 4 bases at J, leaving 3 bases unmatched. The CDR3 bases are TGCGCCAGCAGTCAGTCGACAGGGGGCACTGAAGCTTTCTTT. This codes for CASSQSTGGTEAFF.

This clone appeared a single time. This may be a read error, as it is one base from a much larger clone. J is TRBJ2-2 and V is TRBV4-2, with 9 bases matching TRBD2. Per germline, CDR1 LGHNA and CDR2 YNFKEQ. The CDR3 is 18 residues long. V was clipped by 0 bases and J by 2 bases; unmatched bases: 7. The CDR3 loop reads CASSQDVAGGPNTGELFF. CDR3 DNA sequence: TGTGCCAGCAGCCAAGATGTGGCGGGGGGGCCTAACACCGGGGAGCTGTTTTTT.

The gene calls are TRBV6-5 and TRBJ1-2; 8 nucleotides line up with TRBD1. This CDR3 is 15 amino acids long. CDR1 and CDR2 from the germline V gene are MNHEY and SVGAGI. After removal of 1 base from V and 1 base from J, the junction contained 2 bases not matched to a gene. CDR3 protein: CASSYWTGSNYGYTF. The CDR3, as DNA: TGTGCCAGCAGTTACTGGACAGGGAGTAACTATGGCTACACCTTC.

This clone turned up a few times. This chain uses TRBV5-8 with TRBJ2-3; the D gene is possibly TRBD2 (7 bases). CDR1 is SGHTS, CDR2 YDEGEE, per germline. Deletions cut 2 bases from V and 0 bases from J, with 16 bases between. This CDR3 spans 17 amino acids. CDR3 coding DNA: TGTGCCAGCAGCTTCATTCACAGGGACTATAGCACAGATACGCAGTATTTT. Translated: CASSFIHRDYSTDTQYF.

The chain has TRBV5-1 and TRBJ2-7; a weak D match, TRBD2 (6 bases). The CDR3 covers 15 residues. Trimming left V 7 bases short and J 0 bases short, with 17 bases between. The V gene's germline CDR1 is SGHRS and CDR2 YFSETQ. This CDR3 is CASLEISGSSYEQYF. The CDR3 DNA sequence: TGCGCCAGCCTCGAGATTAGCGGAAGCTCCTACGAGCAGTACTTC.

This clone is a singleton in its sample. This chain links TRBV9 with TRBJ1-3; D might be TRBD1 (5 bases). CDR3 length: 15 residues. Germline CDR1 reads SGDLS; CDR2 reads YYNGEE. Between the trimmed V and J ends, which lost 0 bases and 0 bases, there was a span of 7 bases. CDR3 residues: CASSVGQGSGNTIYF. CDR3 DNA: TGTGCCAGCAGCGTAGGGCAGGGCTCTGGAAACACCATATATTTT.

The chain carries TRBV5-4 and TRBJ2-2, with D tentatively TRBD1 (7 bases). The germline gives CDR1 SGHNT, CDR2 YYREEE (reference sequence). The germline V and J ends were trimmed by 0 bases and 0 bases, with 12 bases remaining between them. This CDR3 is built from 17 residues. The CDR3 DNA reads as TGTGCCAGCAGCTTGGGGGCGGGACAGACGAACACCGGGGAGCTGTTTTTT. Protein product: CASSLGAGQTNTGELFF.

The rearrangement uses TRBV19 and TRBJ1-5; tentatively, D is TRBD1 (6 bases). The ends were cut back, 3 bases at V and 6 bases at J, with 15 bases in the middle. The CDR3 extends over 15 amino acids. Germline CDR1 is LNHDA and CDR2 is SQIVND (reference sequence). Written as DNA, the CDR3 is TGTGCCAGTAGTATGCCAGGGGTATACGGTCAGCCCCAGCATTTT. It translates to CASSMPGVYGQPQHF.

The chain is built from TRBV5-1 and TRBJ1-2; 7 bases are shared with TRBD1. CDR3 size: 13 residues. V was clipped by 6 bases and J by 5 bases; unmatched bases: 7. Per the germline V gene, CDR1 is SGHRS and CDR2 is YFSETQ. The CDR3 DNA follows: TGCGCCAGCACTGACAGGGATGGATATGGCTACACCTTC. Its protein is CASTDRDGYGYTF.

The CDR3 reads CASSYGVYGSYEQYF. CDR3 nucleotide sequence: TGTGCCAGCAGTTACGGAGTTTATGGTAGCTACGAGCAGTACTTC. The chain carries TRBV6-5 and TRBJ2-7; D not resolved. Germline V lookup: CDR1 MNHEY, CDR2 SVGAGI. This CDR3 region has 15 residues. With 2 bases removed from V and 3 bases from J, the gap between germline ends came to 14 bases.

This chain links TRBV10-1 with TRBJ1-3; D unresolved. Trimming removed 2 bases at V and 2 bases at J, with 1 base between. In germline, CDR1 is WNHNN, CDR2 SYGVQD (reference sequence). The CDR3 length is 12 residues. The CDR3 reads CASSETGNTIYF. The CDR3 DNA reads TGCGCCAGCAGTGAGACTGGAAACACCATATATTTT.

The chain uses TRBV6-5 and TRBJ1-4; 9 bases line up with TRBD1. V lost 2 bases, J lost 7 bases, and 2 bases stayed unmatched. Germline loops: CDR1 MNHEY, CDR2 SVGAGI. There are 14 residues in the CDR3. The CDR3 DNA follows: TGTGCCAGCAGTTACGACAGGGGGGGTGAAAAACTGTTTTTT. Translated, it gives CASSYDRGGEKLFF.

This sequence joins TRBV18 and TRBJ2-5, with 13 positions matching TRBD2. The CDR3 totals 16 residues. In germline, CDR1 is KGHSH, CDR2 LQKENI. V lost 5 bases, J lost 5 bases, and 8 bases stayed unmatched. CDR3 coding DNA: TGTGCCAGCTCAAGGACTAGCGGGGGCCCCGAGGAGACCCAGTACTTC. Translating it yields CASSRTSGGPEETQYF.

As DNA, the CDR3 is TGTGCCAGTAGTTTTTCCCAGATGCGTTCACCCCTCCACTTT. Its translation: CASSFSQMRSPLHF. J is TRBJ1-6 and V is TRBV19; D is undetermined. The CDR3 has 14 amino acids. Per germline, CDR1 LNHDA and CDR2 SQIVND (reference sequence). V was cut by 5 bases and J by 9 bases, with 14 bases left in between.

V and J are TRBV9 and TRBJ1-1; no clear D gene. Trimming took 0 bases from V and 1 from J, leaving 22 bases between them. Germline lookup yields CDR1 SGDLS and CDR2 YYNGEE. The CDR3 contains 19 residues. In DNA form, the CDR3 reads TGTGCCAGCAGCGTAGGAAGATTTGCGGCACTTGATCCGAACACTGAAGCTTTCTTT. Translating gives CASSVGRFAALDPNTEAFF.